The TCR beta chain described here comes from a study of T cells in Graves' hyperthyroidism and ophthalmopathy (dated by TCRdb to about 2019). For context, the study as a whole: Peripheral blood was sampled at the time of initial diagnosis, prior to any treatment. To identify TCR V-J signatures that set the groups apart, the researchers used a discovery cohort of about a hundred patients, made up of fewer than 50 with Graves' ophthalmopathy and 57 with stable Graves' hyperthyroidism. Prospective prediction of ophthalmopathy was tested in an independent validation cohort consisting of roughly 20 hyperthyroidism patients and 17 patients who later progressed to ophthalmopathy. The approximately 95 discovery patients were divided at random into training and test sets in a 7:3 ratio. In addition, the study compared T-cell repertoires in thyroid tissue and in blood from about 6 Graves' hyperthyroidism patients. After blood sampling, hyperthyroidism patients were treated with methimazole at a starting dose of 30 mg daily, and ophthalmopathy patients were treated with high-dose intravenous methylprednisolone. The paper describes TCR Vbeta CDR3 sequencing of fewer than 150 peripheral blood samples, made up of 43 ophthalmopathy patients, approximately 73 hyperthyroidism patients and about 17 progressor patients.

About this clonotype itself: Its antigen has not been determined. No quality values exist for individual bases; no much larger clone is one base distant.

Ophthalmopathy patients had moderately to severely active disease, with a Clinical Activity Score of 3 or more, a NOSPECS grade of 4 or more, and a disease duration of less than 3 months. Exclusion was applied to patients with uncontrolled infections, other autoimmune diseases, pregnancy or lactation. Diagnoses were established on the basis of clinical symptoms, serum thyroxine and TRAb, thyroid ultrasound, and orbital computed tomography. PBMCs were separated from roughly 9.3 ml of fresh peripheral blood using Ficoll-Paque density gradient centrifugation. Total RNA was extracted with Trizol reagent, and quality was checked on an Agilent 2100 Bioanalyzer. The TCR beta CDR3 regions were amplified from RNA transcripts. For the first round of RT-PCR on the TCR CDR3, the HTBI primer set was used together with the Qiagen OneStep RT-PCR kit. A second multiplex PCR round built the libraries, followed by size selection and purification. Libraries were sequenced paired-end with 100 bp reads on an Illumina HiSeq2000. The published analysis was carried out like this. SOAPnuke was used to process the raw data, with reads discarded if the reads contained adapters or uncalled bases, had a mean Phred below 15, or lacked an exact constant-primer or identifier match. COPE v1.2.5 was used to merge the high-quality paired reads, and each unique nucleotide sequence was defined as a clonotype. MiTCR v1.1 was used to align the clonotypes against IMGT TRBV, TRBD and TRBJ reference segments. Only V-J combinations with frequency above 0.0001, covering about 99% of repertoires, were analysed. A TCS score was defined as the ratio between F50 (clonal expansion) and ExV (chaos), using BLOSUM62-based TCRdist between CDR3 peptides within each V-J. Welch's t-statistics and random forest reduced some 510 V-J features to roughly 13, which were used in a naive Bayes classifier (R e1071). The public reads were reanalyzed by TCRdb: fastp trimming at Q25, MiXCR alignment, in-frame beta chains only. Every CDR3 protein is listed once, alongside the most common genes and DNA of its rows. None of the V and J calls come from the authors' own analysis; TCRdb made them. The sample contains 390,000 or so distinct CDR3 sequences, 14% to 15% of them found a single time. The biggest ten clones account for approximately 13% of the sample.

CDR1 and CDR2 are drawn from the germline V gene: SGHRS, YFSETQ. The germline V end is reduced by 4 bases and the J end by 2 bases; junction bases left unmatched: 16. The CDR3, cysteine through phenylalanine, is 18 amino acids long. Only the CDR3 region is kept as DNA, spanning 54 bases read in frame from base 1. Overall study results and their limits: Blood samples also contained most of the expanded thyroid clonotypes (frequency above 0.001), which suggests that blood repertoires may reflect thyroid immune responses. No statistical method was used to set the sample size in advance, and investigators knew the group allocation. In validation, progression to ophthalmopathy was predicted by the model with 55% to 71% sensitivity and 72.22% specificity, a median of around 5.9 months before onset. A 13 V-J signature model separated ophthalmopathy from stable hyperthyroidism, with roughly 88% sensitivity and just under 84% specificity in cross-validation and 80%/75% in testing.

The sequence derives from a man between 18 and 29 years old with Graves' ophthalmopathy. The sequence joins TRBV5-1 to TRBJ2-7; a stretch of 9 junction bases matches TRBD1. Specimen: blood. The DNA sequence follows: TGCGCCAGCAGCCGAGCACTGACAGGGGGAAGAGAGGCCTACGAGCAGTACTTC. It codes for CASSRALTGGREAYEQYF.